These 6 T cell receptor beta chains originate from one sample sequenced in a study of OX40 agonist ivuxolimab in advanced cancers. Repertoires were generated with immunoSEQ multiplex PCR, while TCRdb's copy carries only in-frame clones and drops some. This table has tens of thousands of clones, 80% to 90% appearing once. Here the sequenced sample was CD4+ or CD8+ T cells sorted from blood, taken in a trial of the OX40 agonist ivuxolimab. All receptors come from an adult with an advanced solid tumor such as melanoma, head and neck, liver or kidney cancer.

The chain recombines TRBV10-3 with TRBJ2-3, with 8 bases matching TRBD1. In germline, CDR1 is ENHRY, CDR2 SYGVKD. With V trimmed by 4 bases and J by 5 bases, 5 bases remained unmatched. The CDR3 consists of 14 residues. The CDR3 is CAISALTGEDTQYF. The CDR3 nucleotides read TGTGCCATCAGTGCACTGACAGGGGAAGATACGCAGTATTTT.

The rearrangement uses TRBV5-6 and TRBJ2-5, with TRBD1 matching 10 bases. V lost 2 bases to trimming and J lost 4 bases; unmatched junction nucleotides: 8. The length of the CDR3 is 16 residues. Per the germline V gene, CDR1 is SGHDT and CDR2 is YYEEEE. CDR3 bases: TGTGCCAGCAGCTTCCAGGGACAGGGGATCCGAGAGACCCAGTACTTC. Translating gives CASSFQGQGIRETQYF.

The gene calls are TRBV28 and TRBJ2-7, with TRBD1 matching over 9 bases. Germline V gene data show CDR1 as MDHEN and CDR2 as SYDVKM. The CDR3 runs to 14 residues. V was pared by 4 bases and J by 5 bases, with 6 bases of the junction left unmatched. The DNA for the CDR3 is TGTGCCAGCAGTTACTACCGGGACAGGGACGAGCAGTACTTC. Residues: CASSYYRDRDEQYF.

The chain links TRBV5-1 to TRBJ1-4; 9 bases line up with TRBD1. V shed 6 bases, J shed 8 bases, and the junction held 11 bases outside the gene matches. Germline V gene data show CDR1 as SGHRS and CDR2 as YFSETQ. CDR3 length equals 15 residues. The CDR3 nucleotides are TGCGCCAGCACTAGATCACAGGGGGCAGGAGAAAAACTGTTTTTT. Residues: CASTRSQGAGEKLFF.

This rearrangement joins TRBV11-2 to TRBJ1-5, with D unresolved. The V end lost 2 bases, the J end lost 5 bases, and 7 bases lay between the germline ends. CDR3 length equals 13 residues. CDR1 SGHAT and CDR2 FQNNGV come from the germline V gene. The CDR3 protein is CASSLNLHQPQHF. The DNA for the CDR3 is TGTGCCAGCAGCTTAAATCTCCATCAGCCCCAGCATTTT.

The rearrangement links TRBV4-1 to TRBJ1-5; D may be TRBD1 (5 bases). CDR1 and CDR2 from the germline V gene are MGHRA and YSYEKL. The CDR3 runs to 16 residues. The ends were cut back, 0 bases at V and 2 bases at J, with 11 bases in the middle. CDR3 amino acids: CASSQDGGIGNQPQHF. In DNA form, the CDR3 reads TGCGCCAGCAGCCAAGATGGGGGTATAGGCAATCAGCCCCAGCATTTT.